This TCR beta chain is from a study of technical replicates of blood from four donors. TCRdb keeps only in-frame clones here, not all; method: immunoSEQ multiplex PCR. The sample holds 75,000 to 100,000 clones, about 93% seen once. Germline CDR1 reads SEHNR; CDR2 reads FQNEAQ (reference sequence). The CDR3 runs to 13 residues. Note on this clone: An end of the junction differs from the germline gene, which may be a read error.

The source material was T cells isolated from PBMCs. This clonotype was sampled from a human donor in good health. This chain links TRBV7-9 with TRBJ1-1; no clear D. The CDR3 here is CASSPREGRSGSF. The CDR3 nucleotides are TGTGCCAGCAGCCCAAGGGAGGGAAGAAGCGGGTCCTTT.